This T cell receptor (beta chain) was sequenced during a study of CD8+CD57+ T cells in acquired aplastic anemia. Across the whole study: Across the sorted CD4+ and CD8+ cells, DNA amounts averaged about 3 ug. Points from the study as a whole: Patients did not significantly differ from controls in CD8+ Simpson's diversity. Patients and controls had in common 25 to 30 CD8+ CDR3 sequences.

A single count supports this clonotype. Its cognate antigen is unknown. CDR3 and TCR beta VDJ profiling relied on genomic DNA as the template. TCRdb redid the calling of the reads with MiXCR, one entry per CDR3 protein. Of nearly 60,000 distinct CDR3 sequences in the sample, roughly three fifths are singletons; the top ten hold about 15%. Germline V CDR1 and CDR2: DFQATT, SNEGSKA (reference sequence). V lost 3 bases and J lost 0, with 16 bases in between. The CDR3 loop spans 16 amino acids. Previously, flow cytometry had revealed CD8+CD57+ cell expansion in the patients chosen for sequencing. The patients all had a severe acquired aplastic anemia diagnosis.

The receptor comes from a human donor with aplastic anemia. Sequencing was done on a sample of sorted CD4+, CD8+, or CD8+CD57+ T cells (not recorded which) from PBMCs. V usage is TRBV20-1 and J usage is TRBJ2-3; D is uncertain. CDR3 coding DNA: TGCAGTGCTAGGCATGAGGCAGCCTCTAGCACAGATACGCAGTATTTT. It encodes CSARHEAASSTDTQYF.